Below, one TCR beta chain is given with its context. This sample was taken from a study of cytomegalovirus exposure and HLA in healthy donors. In the PCR, 60 Vbeta and 13 Jbeta primers were used. The table came from immunoSEQ multiplex PCR; TCRdb's copy has only in-frame clones and leaves some out. The sample holds tens of thousands of clones, over 70% seen once. What was sequenced was PBMCs. The clonotype originates from a man in his forties in good health and CMV-seropositive.

The CDR3 DNA reads as TGTGCCAGCAGTGTGACAAGTCGGGGAATTGATGAAAAACTGTTTTTT. It specifies CASSVTSRGIDEKLFF. V gene TRBV2 combines with J gene TRBJ1-4; no clear D gene. Germline loops: CDR1 SNHLY, CDR2 FYNNEI. Trimming removed 4 bases at V and 6 bases at J, with 18 bases between. This CDR3 is 16 amino acids long.